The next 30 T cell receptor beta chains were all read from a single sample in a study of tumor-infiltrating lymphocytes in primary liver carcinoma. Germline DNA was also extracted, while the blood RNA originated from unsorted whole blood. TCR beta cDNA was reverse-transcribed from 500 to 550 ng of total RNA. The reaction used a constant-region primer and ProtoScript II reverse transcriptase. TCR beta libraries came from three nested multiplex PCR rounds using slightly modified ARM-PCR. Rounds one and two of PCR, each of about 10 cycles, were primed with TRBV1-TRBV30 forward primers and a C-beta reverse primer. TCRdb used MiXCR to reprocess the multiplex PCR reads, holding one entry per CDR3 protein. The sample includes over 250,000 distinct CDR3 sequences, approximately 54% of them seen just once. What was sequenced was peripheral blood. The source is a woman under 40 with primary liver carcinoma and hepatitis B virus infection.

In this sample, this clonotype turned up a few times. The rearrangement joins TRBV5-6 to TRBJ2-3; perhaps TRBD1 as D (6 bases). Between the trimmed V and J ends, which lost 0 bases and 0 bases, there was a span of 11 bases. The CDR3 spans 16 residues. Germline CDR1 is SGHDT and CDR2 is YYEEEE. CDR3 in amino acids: CASSLGTDPSTDTQYF. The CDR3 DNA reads TGTGCCAGCAGCTTGGGGACAGATCCTAGCACAGATACGCAGTATTTT.

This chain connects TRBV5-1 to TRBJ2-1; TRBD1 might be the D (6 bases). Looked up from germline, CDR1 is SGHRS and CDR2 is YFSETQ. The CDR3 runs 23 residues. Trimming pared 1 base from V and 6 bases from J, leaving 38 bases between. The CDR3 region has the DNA TGCGCCAGCAGCTTGCGCCCCCTGCAGGGGAACCTTCAAAGCTGGAGCCCACTCAATGAGCAGTTCTTC. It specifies CASSLRPLQGNLQSWSPLNEQFF.

Here the CDR3 reads CASYRYSTDTQYF. Here the CDR3 DNA reads TGCGCCAGCTACCGCTACAGCACAGATACGCAGTATTTT. This chain joins TRBV5-1 and TRBJ2-3; D is ambiguous. CDR3 length: 13 residues. CDR1 and CDR2 (germline): SGHRS, YFSETQ. V was shortened by 7 bases and J by 0 bases, with 9 bases between the two germline ends.

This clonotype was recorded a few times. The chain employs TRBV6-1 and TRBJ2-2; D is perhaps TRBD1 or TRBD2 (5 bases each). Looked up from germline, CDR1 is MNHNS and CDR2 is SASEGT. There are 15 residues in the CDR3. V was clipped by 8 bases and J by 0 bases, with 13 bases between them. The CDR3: CASFGTTANTGELFF. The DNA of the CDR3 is TGTGCCAGCTTCGGGACGACGGCGAACACCGGGGAGCTGTTTTTT.

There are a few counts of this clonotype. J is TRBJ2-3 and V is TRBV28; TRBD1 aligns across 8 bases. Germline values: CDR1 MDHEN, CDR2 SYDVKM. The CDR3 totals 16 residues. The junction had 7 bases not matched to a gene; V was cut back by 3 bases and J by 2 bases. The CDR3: CASSLDRAPVTDTQYF. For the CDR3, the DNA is TGTGCCAGCAGTTTGGACAGGGCCCCAGTCACAGATACGCAGTATTTT.

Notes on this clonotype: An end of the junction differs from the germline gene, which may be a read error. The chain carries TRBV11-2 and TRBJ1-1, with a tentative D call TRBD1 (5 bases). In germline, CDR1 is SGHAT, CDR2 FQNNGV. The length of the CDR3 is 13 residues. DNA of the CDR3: TGTGCCACCAGTTCACAGCCGGGGACTGAAGTTTTCTTT. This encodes CATSSQPGTEVFF.

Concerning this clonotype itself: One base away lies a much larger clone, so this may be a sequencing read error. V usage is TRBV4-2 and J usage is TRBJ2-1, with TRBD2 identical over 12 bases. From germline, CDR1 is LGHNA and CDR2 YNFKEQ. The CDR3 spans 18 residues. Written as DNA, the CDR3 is TGTGCCAGCAGCCAAGGACTAGCGGGAGAGGGGGCCTACAGTGAGCAGTTCTTC. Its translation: CASSQGLAGEGAYSEQFF.

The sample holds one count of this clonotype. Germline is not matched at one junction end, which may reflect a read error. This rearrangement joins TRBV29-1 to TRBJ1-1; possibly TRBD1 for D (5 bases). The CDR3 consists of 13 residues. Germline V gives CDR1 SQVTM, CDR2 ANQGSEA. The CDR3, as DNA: TGCTGCGTGGGTGGGGGGGGTGTCACTGAAGCTTTCTTT. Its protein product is CCVGGGGVTEAFF. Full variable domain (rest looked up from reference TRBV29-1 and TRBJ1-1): SAVISQKPSRDICQRGTSLTIQCQVDSQVTMMFWYRQQPGQSLTLIATANQGSEATYESGFVIDKFPISRPNLTFSTLTVSNMSPEDSSIYLCCVGGGGVTEAFFGQGTRLTVV.

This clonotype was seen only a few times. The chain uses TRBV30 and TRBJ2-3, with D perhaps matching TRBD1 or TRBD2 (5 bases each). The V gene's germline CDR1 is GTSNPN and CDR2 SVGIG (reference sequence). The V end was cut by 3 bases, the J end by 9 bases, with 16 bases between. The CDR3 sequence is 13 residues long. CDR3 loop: CAWRRGSTDTQYF. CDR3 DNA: TGTGCCTGGAGGAGGGGCTCTACGGACACGCAGTATTTT.

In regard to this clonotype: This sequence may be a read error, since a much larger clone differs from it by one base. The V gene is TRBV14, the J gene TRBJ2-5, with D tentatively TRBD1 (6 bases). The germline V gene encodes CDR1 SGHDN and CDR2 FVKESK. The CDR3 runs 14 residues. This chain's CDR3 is CASSLNRAQETHYF. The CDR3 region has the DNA TGTGCCAGCAGCCTAAACAGGGCCCAAGAGACCCATTACTTC.

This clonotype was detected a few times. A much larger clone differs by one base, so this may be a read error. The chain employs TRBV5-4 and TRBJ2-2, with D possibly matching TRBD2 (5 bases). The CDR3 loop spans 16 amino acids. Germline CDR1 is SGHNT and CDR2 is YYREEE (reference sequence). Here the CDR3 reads CASSLEGTTMTGELVF. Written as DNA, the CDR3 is TGTGCCAGCAGCTTGGAGGGAACGACGATGACCGGGGAGCTGGTTTTT.

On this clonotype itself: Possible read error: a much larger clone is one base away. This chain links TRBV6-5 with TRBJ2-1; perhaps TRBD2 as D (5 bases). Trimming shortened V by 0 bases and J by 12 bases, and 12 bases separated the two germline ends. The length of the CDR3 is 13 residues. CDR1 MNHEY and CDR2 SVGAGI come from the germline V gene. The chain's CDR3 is CASSYSLGEGQFF. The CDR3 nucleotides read TGTGCCAGCAGTTACTCACTCGGGGAAGGGCAGTTCTTC.

Written as DNA, the CDR3 is TGTGCCAGCAGCACATATGATTTTCGTAATGAAAAACTGTTTTTT. Translation: CASSTYDFRNEKLFF. The gene calls are TRBV7-9 and TRBJ1-4, with D unclear. The CDR3 has 15 residues. V lost 5 bases, J lost 4 bases, and 14 bases lay in between. The germline V gene encodes CDR1 SEHNR and CDR2 FQNEAQ (reference sequence).

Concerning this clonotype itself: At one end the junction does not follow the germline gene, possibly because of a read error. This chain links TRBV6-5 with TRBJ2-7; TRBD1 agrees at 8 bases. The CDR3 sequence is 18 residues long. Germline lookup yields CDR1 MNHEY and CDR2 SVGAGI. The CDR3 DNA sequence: TGTGCCAGCAGCTACGCCCAAAGATACCCGGGACAGGCCTACGGGCAGTACTTC. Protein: CASSYAQRYPGQAYGQYF.

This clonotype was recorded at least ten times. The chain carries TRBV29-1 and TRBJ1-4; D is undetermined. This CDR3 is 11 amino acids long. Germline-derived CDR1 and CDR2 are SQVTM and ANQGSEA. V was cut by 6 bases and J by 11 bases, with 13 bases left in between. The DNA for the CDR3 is TGCAGCGTCGAACATAATCTGAAACTGTTTTTT. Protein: CSVEHNLKLFF.

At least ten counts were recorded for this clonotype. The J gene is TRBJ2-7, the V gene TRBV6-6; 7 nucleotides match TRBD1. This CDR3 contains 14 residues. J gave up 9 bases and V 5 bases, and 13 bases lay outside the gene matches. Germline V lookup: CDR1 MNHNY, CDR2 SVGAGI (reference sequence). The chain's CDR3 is CASSPQGMPLGQYF. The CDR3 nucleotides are TGTGCCAGCAGTCCACAGGGGATGCCTCTCGGGCAGTACTTC.

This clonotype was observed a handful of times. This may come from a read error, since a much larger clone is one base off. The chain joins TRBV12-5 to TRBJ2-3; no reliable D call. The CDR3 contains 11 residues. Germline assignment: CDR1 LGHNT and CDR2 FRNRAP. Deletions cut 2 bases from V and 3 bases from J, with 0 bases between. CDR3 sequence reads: CASGLTDTQYF. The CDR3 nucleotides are TGTGCTAGTGGTTTGACAGATACGCAGTATTTT.

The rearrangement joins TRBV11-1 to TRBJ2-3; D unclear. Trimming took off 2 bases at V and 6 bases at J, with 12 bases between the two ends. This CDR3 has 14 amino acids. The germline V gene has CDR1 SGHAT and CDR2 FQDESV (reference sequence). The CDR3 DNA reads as TGTGCCAGCAGCTTAAACGCGAGACGGGATACGCAGTATTTT. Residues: CASSLNARRDTQYF.

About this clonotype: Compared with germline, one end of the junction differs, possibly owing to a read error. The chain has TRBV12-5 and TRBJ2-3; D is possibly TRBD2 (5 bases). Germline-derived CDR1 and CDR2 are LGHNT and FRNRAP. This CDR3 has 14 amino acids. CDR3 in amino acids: CTSGLGRLRDTQYF. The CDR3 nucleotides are TGTACTAGTGGTTTAGGGCGGCTAAGAGATACGCAGTATTTT.

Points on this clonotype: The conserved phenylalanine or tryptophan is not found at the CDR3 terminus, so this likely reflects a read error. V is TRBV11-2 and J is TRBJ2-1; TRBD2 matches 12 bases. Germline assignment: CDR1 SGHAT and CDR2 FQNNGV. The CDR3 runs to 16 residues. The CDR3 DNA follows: TGTGCCAGCAGGGTCGGACTAGCGGGAATGAACAATGGGCAGTTCTTA. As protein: CASRVGLAGMNNGQFL.

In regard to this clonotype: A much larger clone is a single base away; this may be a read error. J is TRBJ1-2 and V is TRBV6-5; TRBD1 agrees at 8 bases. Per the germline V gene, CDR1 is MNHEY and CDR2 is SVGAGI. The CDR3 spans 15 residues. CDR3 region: CASSRTGQYRYGCTF. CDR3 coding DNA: TGTGCCAGCAGCCGGACAGGGCAATATAGATATGGCTGCACCTTC.

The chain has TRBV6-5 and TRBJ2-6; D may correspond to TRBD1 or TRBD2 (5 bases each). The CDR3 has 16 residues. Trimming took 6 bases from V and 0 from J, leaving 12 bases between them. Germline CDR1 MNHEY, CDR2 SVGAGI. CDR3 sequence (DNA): TGTGCCAGCAGGCCGGGACGGCACTCTGGGGCCAACGTCCTGACTTTC. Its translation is CASRPGRHSGANVLTF.

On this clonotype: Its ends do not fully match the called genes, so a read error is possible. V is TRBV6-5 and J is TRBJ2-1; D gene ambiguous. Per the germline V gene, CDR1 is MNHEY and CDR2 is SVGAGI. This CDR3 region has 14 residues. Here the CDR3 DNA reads TGTGCCAGCGGCGGTAGATTTATTCTCAATAAGCAGTTCTTC. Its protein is CASGGRFILNKQFF.

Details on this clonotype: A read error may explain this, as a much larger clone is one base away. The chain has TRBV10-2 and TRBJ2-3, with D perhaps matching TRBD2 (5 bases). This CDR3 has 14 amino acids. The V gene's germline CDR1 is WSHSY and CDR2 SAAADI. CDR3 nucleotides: TGCGCCATCAGTTCCGGGGTCGGGCCAGATACGCAGTATTTT. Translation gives CAISSGVGPDTQYF.

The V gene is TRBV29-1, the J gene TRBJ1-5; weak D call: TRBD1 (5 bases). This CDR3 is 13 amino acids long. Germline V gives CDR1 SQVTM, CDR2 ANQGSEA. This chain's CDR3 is CSPRGWSNQPQHF. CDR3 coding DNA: TGCAGTCCCCGGGGCTGGAGCAATCAGCCCCAGCATTTT.

The CDR3 nucleotides read TGTGCCAGCAGGTTGGGACAGGGGTTTGACGAGCAGTACTTC. Amino acids: CASRLGQGFDEQYF. V usage is TRBV6-6 and J usage is TRBJ2-7, with 10 bases that match TRBD1. After removal of 6 bases from V and 5 bases from J, the junction contained 7 bases not matched to a gene. The CDR3 totals 14 residues. Germline values: CDR1 MNHNY, CDR2 SVGAGI (reference sequence).

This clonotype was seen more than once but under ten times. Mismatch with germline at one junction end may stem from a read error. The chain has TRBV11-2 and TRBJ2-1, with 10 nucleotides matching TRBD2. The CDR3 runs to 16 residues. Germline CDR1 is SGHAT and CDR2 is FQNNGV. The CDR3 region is CASSITSGASSYEQYF. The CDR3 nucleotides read TGTGCCAGCAGCATTACTAGCGGGGCCTCGTCCTACGAGCAATACTTC.

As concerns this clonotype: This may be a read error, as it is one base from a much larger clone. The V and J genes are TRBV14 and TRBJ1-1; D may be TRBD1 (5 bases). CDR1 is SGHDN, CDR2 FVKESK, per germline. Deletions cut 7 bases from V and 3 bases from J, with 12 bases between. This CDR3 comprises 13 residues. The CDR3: CASNSRVDTEAFF. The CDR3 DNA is TGTGCCAGCAACTCCAGGGTGGACACTGAAGCTTTCTTT.

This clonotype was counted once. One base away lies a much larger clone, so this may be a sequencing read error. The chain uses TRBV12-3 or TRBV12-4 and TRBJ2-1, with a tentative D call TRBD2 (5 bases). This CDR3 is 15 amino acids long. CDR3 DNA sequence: TGTGCCAGCAGTTCCTACAAGCCCGGACTCAATGGGCAGTTCTTC. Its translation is CASSSYKPGLNGQFF.

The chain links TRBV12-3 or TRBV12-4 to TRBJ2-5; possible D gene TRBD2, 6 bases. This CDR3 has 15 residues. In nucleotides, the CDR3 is TGTACCAACAGCACCTACCCCGGGAGTGAAGGGACCCAGTACTTC. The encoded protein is CTNSTYPGSEGTQYF.